This TCR beta chain was recovered during a study of ipilimumab plus nivolumab after autologous stem cell transplantation. Looking at the study overall: Typical patient got 5 ipilimumab doses and seven to nine nivolumab doses (median).

The CDR3 extends over 14 amino acids. CDR1 and CDR2 (germline): SGHTA, FQGNSA. With 5 bases removed from V and 1 base from J, the gap between germline ends came to 12 bases. Ipilimumab, 1 mg/kg, started 14 to 28 days after autologous transplant. Repertoires were generated with immunoSEQ multiplex PCR, while TCRdb's copy carries only in-frame clones and drops some. The sample consists of about 40,000 clones, almost 95% of them appearing once. Material: PBMCs, obtained in a trial of ipilimumab plus nivolumab as post-transplant consolidation. The origin of this receptor is a male donor with multiple myeloma. The rearrangement joins TRBV7-2 to TRBJ2-7; D not certain. Here the CDR3 DNA reads TGTGCCAGCAGCCCCACTGGGTCGTCCTACGAGCAGTACTTC. It yields the protein CASSPTGSSYEQYF.